This TCR beta chain was found in a study of blood T cell repertoires in COVID-19. Across the study: Spain, Italy and the United States supplied samples that represented acute and convalescent COVID-19. Sources were T cells, B-cell-depleted T cells, or PBMCs; the material itself was cDNA or gDNA.

The Seattle patients joined while their infection was active and were tracked longitudinally afterward. Sequencing used immunoSEQ multiplex PCR; TCRdb keeps in-frame clones, though not all of them. The sample holds 310,000 or so clones, roughly nine tenths seen once. The receptor was derived from a woman aged 25 to 39 with COVID-19, enrolled during active disease. The sequenced sample consisted of peripheral blood.

The CDR3 DNA is TGTGCCAGCAGCTTAGACACCGGGGTGGGGAATCAGCCCCAGCATTTT. Residues: CASSLDTGVGNQPQHF. The V call is TRBV7-2, the J call TRBJ1-5; D is ambiguous. This CDR3 has 16 amino acids. Trimming pared 1 base from V and 4 bases from J, leaving 14 bases between. Germline values: CDR1 SGHTA, CDR2 FQGNSA.